This T cell receptor (beta chain) stems from a study of vaccination and CD4 T cells after COVID-19 (dated by TCRdb to between 2021 and 2022). With regard to the full study: Convalescent patients had a positive SARS-CoV-2 result on nasal swab PCR, and of these patients, fewer than ten had mild disease and one had severe disease. In the convalescent cohort there were six males and four females, among whom were two Hispanic individuals, seven Caucasians, two Asians and one multiracial person. Each participant got two doses of either the Pfizer-BioNTech BNT162b2 vaccine (n=8) or the Moderna mRNA-1273 vaccine (n=2). Post-COVID blood samples from convalescent patients were collected a median of about 110 days after diagnosis, with a range of 35 to 161 days. Post-vaccine blood samples were collected a median of 72 days after the second vaccine dose, ranging from roughly 13 to 250 days. For stimulating the cultures, overlapping spike peptide pools were used, derived from SARS-CoV-2 as well as from the common cold coronaviruses HCoV-NL63, HCoV-OC43 and HCoV-229E. In control cultures, a CEFX viral epitope pool was used as positive control, an HIV-1 Nef peptide pool was used as negative control, or no peptide was added. The spike-specific CD4+ TCR repertoire was compared before and after mRNA vaccination in approximately 9 COVID-19 convalescent patients and a handful of infection-naive healthy vaccine recipients.

Read against the paper, the sample's treatment or condition label means: approximately nine-day PBMC culture with coronavirus spike peptide pools or control peptides (ViraFEST assay). The ViraFEST assay, used in the study, expanded antigen-specific T cells with peptide pools and then identified the expanded clonotypes through TCR sequencing. The convalescent patients' positive SARS-CoV-2 PCR tests were from March to December 2020, which was before the Alpha, Beta and Delta variants emerged in the United States. Each well held 1.5 million to 2.5 million PBMCs cultured with approximately 10 ug/ml peptide pools in IMDM containing approximately 5% human AB serum and 10 IU/ml IL-2. On days 3 and 7, half of the culture medium was replaced with fresh IL-2-containing medium. Once the cells had been in culture for 9 to 10 days, the EasySep CD4+ T cell isolation kit was used to isolate CD4+ T cells by negative selection. PBMCs were separated from whole blood using Ficoll-Paque Plus gradient centrifugation and then either used fresh or cryopreserved at -140C. Culture conditions were generally each tested in triplicate wells.

Based on its abundance in the sample, this clonotype is large (0.1 to 1%). The antigen it recognizes is unknown. No per-base quality is available; no much larger clone lies one base away. Library creation used PCR. At the Johns Hopkins FTIC core, DNA from the cultured CD4+ T cells underwent TCR sequencing with the Oncomine TCR Beta short-read assay. The QIAamp micro DNA kit was used to extract genomic DNA from the cultured CD4+ T cells. Oncomine TCR Beta libraries made from cultured CD4+ T cells were pooled using unique dual indexes and sequenced on an Illumina iSeq 100. Concerning the study's data processing: Non-productive sequences were removed, and CDR3s not starting with C, not ending with F or W, or shorter than 7 amino acids were discarded. Antigen-specific clonotypes were identified with the MANAFEST web application by comparing peptide-stimulated wells with reference and other culture wells. Positive clones required FDR below 0.05, an odds ratio above 5, and productive frequency above 0.1% in at least two of three replicate wells. Clonotypes that were significantly expanded in both SARS-CoV-2 spike wells and at least one common cold coronavirus spike condition were defined as cross-reactive. CDR3 homology was assessed with Levenshtein distances (stringdist) and unrooted phylogenetic trees (ape) in R version 3.6.1. The raw public reads went through TCRdb reprocessing: fastp at Q25, MiXCR clone calling, in-frame beta chains kept. One record per CDR3 amino acid sequence lists the most common genes and DNA. TCRdb, rather than the study authors, made the V and J calls. The sample records 12,000 or so distinct CDR3 sequences, approximately 60% of which are singletons. Together, the top ten hold approximately 9.1% of the sample.

What the study reported, not specific to this receptor: Among the post-vaccine SARS-CoV-2-reactive clones in convalescent patients, a median about 89% showed up only after vaccination, which suggests vaccine-specific priming. The median number of SARS-CoV-2-reactive clonotypes rose from 20 to 25 after infection to roughly 38 after vaccination, but the change was not significant. In convalescent patients, nearly all vaccine-specific clones (304 of 307) were found to be mono-reactive for SARS-CoV-2 spike rather than cross-reactive with common cold coronaviruses. Relatively few convalescent patients were included in the study, and early timepoints after natural infection were not analyzed.

The sequence came from a human donor who had recovered from COVID-19. Sequenced sample: CD4+ T cells from blood, cultured in vitro.

The DNA reads as follows: TGCAGCGTCCGCCGGGGAAGGGACACTGAAGCTTTCTTT. Its translation is CSVRRGRDTEAFF. The chain is made from TRBV29-1 and TRBJ1-1, with no confidently assigned D gene. The CDR1 and CDR2 encoded by the germline V gene are SQVTM and ANQGSEA. Its CDR3 holds 13 amino acids, cysteine through phenylalanine. Only the CDR3 DNA stays, 39 bases, in frame from base 1. The junction carries 14 bases between V and J, which are trimmed by 6 bases and 3 bases respectively.